These 9 T cell receptor beta chains were sequenced from one sample in a study of blood T cell repertoires in COVID-19. Measured with immunoSEQ multiplex PCR; TCRdb has only the in-frame clones, and not every one. The data contain 50,000 to 65,000 clones, over 75% of them seen just once; the ten biggest clones take up 3.5%. Sequences were obtained from peripheral blood. Every receptor here comes from a man aged 50 to 59 with active COVID-19.

The chain links TRBV27 to TRBJ2-1; D gene unclear. In germline, CDR1 is MNHEY, CDR2 SMNVEV (reference sequence). V was pared by 4 bases and J by 1 base, with 5 bases between. CDR3 length: 13 residues. In DNA form, the CDR3 reads TGTGCCAGCAGTTCCAAATCCTACAATGAGCAGTTCTTC. It specifies CASSSKSYNEQFF.

The chain recombines TRBV10-1 with TRBJ1-1; D gene uncertain. Deletions cut 2 bases from V and 3 bases from J, with 7 bases between. Germline V lookup: CDR1 WNHNN, CDR2 SYGVQD (reference sequence). The CDR3 is 13 amino acids. The CDR3 DNA follows: TGCGCCAGCAGTGAGAACCGGGACACTGAAGCTTTCTTT. Amino acid sequence: CASSENRDTEAFF.

The rearrangement joins TRBV7-2 to TRBJ2-5; 12 bases fit TRBD2. V was pared by 4 bases and J by 2 bases, with 5 bases of the junction left unmatched. This CDR3 spans 16 amino acids. Germline V lookup: CDR1 SGHTA, CDR2 FQGNSA. The CDR3 loop is CASSSDGLAGQETQYF. The CDR3 DNA reads as TGTGCCAGCAGCTCGGACGGACTAGCGGGGCAAGAGACCCAGTACTTC.

This sequence joins TRBV4-1 and TRBJ1-1, with 8 nucleotides matching TRBD1. The V and J ends lost 6 bases and 0 bases, in that order; junction bases with no gene match: 9. Germline V gene lookup returns CDR1 MGHRA and CDR2 YSYEKL. The length of the CDR3 is 16 residues. The CDR3 DNA reads as TGCGCCAGCAGGGGCGGGACAGGAAGGATGAACACTGAAGCTTTCTTT. Protein product: CASRGGTGRMNTEAFF.

This clone is a singleton in its sample. The CDR3 region has the DNA TGTGCCACCGTGCCCGTACCGGCACTAGCACGCGAGCAGTACTTC. It specifies CATVPVPALAREQYF. The V and J genes are TRBV10-3 and TRBJ2-7, with a weak D call TRBD2 (6 bases). Trimming stripped 10 bases from V and 6 bases from J, with 25 bases between. The CDR3 runs to 15 residues. Germline values: CDR1 ENHRY, CDR2 SYGVKD.

CDR3 sequence (DNA): TGTGCCAGCAGCGGGACAGTTCAGCCCCAGCATTTT. This encodes CASSGTVQPQHF. J is TRBJ1-5 and V is TRBV12-3 or TRBV12-4; TRBD1 agrees at 7 bases. The CDR3 is 12 residues long. The trim removed 6 bases at V and 6 bases at J, leaving 2 bases unmatched.

The gene calls are TRBV3-1 (or the pseudogene TRBV3-2) and TRBJ2-7; 12 bases are a match to TRBD1. After removal of 4 bases from V and 1 base from J, the junction contained 2 bases not matched to a gene. Germline CDR1 and CDR2: LGHDT and YNNKEL (reference sequence). The CDR3 totals 15 residues. CDR3 in DNA: TGTGCCAGCAGCCCGGGACAGGGGGCTTCCTACGAGCAGTACTTC. Protein sequence: CASSPGQGASYEQYF.

This chain links TRBV20-1 with TRBJ2-3, with D perhaps matching TRBD2 (6 bases). V was trimmed by 3 bases and J by 5 bases, leaving 18 bases between them. This CDR3 is built from 15 residues. Germline V gene sequence: CDR1 DFQATT, CDR2 SNEGSKA (reference sequence). DNA for the CDR3: TGCAGTGCTAGTGGACGTCGGGGCGGGAAAGATACGCAGTATTTT. Encoded protein: CSASGRRGGKDTQYF.

This chain links TRBV5-4 with TRBJ1-1; D unclear. CDR1 SGHNT and CDR2 YYREEE come from the germline V gene (reference sequence). The CDR3 totals 13 residues. Trimming pared 6 bases from V and 7 bases from J, leaving 16 bases between. The CDR3, as DNA: TGTGCCAGCATTAACAGCGGTGAGCTTGAAGCTTTCTTT. Its protein is CASINSGELEAFF.